The 16 T cell receptor beta chains presented below share a single source sample, sequenced in a study of stem cell transplantation in POMP-related autoinflammatory disease. Only in-frame clones appear in the TCRdb table, and some are missing; sequencing was by immunoSEQ multiplex PCR. The sample records approximately 30,000 clones, around 88% being singletons. The starting material was CD4+ T cells from PBMCs, obtained before stem cell transplantation. The receptor source for this set is a human donor with POMP-related autoinflammation and immune dysregulation (PRAID).

A few counts support this clone. CDR3 protein: CATSRDRTEDGYTF. In nucleotides, the CDR3 is TGTGCCACCAGCAGAGATCGGACGGAGGATGGCTACACCTTC. V gene TRBV15 combines with J gene TRBJ1-2; no clear D gene. V lost 0 bases, J lost 6 bases, and 11 bases lay in between. Germline loops: CDR1 LNHNV, CDR2 YYDKDF (reference sequence). The CDR3 consists of 14 residues.

The chain combines TRBV20-1 with TRBJ1-2; D is undetermined. This CDR3 spans 11 amino acids. The V gene's germline CDR1 is DFQATT and CDR2 SNEGSKA (reference sequence). The V gene lost 3 bases and the J gene lost 5 bases, with 7 bases spanning the gap. CDR3 in amino acids: CSAREKYGYTF. CDR3 DNA sequence: TGCAGTGCTAGGGAAAAGTATGGCTACACCTTC.

The chain is built from TRBV2 and TRBJ2-5, with D perhaps TRBD2 (5 bases). Germline V lookup: CDR1 SNHLY, CDR2 FYNNEI. The CDR3 consists of 14 residues. Between the trimmed V and J ends, which lost 6 bases and 2 bases, there was a span of 13 bases. The chain's CDR3 is CASRLASGQETQYF. The DNA of the CDR3 is TGTGCCAGCAGATTAGCGTCGGGGCAAGAGACCCAGTACTTC.

This chain connects TRBV5-5 to TRBJ2-7; D assignment may be TRBD1 or TRBD2 (6 bases each). The germline V and J ends were trimmed by 2 bases and 6 bases, with 12 bases remaining between them. This CDR3 is built from 13 residues. CDR1 SGHKS and CDR2 YYEKEE come from the germline V gene (reference sequence). CDR3 bases: TGTGCCAGCAGCTTAAAAGGGGGGCTCGAGCAGTACTTC. It codes for CASSLKGGLEQYF. Combining the CDR3 with reference TRBV5-5 and TRBJ2-7 gives the whole variable domain DAGVTQSPTHLIKTRGQQVTLRCSPISGHKSVSWYQQVLGQGPQFIFQYYEKEERGRGNFPDRFSARQFPNYSSELNVNALLLGDSALYLCASSLKGGLEQYFGPGTRLTVT.

This clone was recorded only once. This chain connects TRBV6-1 to TRBJ1-4, with D unclear. With 0 bases removed from V and 8 bases from J, the gap between germline ends came to 13 bases. CDR3 length equals 15 residues. CDR1 is MNHNS and CDR2 is SASEGT in the germline V gene. In nucleotides, the CDR3 is TGTGCCAGCAGTGAAGCATCAGTTTTCGGAGAAAAACTGTTTTTT. Protein sequence: CASSEASVFGEKLFF.

CDR3 nucleotide sequence: TGTGCCAGTAGTCAACTAGCGGGAGGCGAGCAGTACTTC. This encodes CASSQLAGGEQYF. The chain carries TRBV19 and TRBJ2-7; 12 positions agree with TRBD2. Germline CDR1 LNHDA, CDR2 SQIVND (reference sequence). The V and J ends lost 5 bases and 6 bases, in that order; junction bases with no gene match: 2. This CDR3 comprises 13 residues.

The rearrangement joins TRBV10-3 to TRBJ2-7; TRBD1 agrees at 7 bases. Germline CDR1 is ENHRY and CDR2 is SYGVKD. Unmatched junction bases numbered 1, after V lost 4 bases and J lost 1 base. This CDR3 has 13 residues. CDR3 sequence (DNA): TGTGCCATCAGTGGACAGGGATCCTACGAGCAGTACTTC. The encoded protein is CAISGQGSYEQYF.

This chain joins TRBV18 and TRBJ2-5; D is unclear. Trimming left V 3 bases short and J 2 bases short, with 13 bases between. The CDR3 totals 15 residues. From germline, CDR1 is KGHSH and CDR2 LQKENI. The DNA of the CDR3 is TGTGCCAGCTCACCGCCTTGGCCAGTACAAGAGACCCAGTACTTC. The encoded protein is CASSPPWPVQETQYF.

The sample holds one count of this clone. The rearrangement joins TRBV5-1 to TRBJ2-5; 8 bases match TRBD1. The CDR3 totals 15 residues. V lost 4 bases and J lost 4; bases outside the gene matches: 9. The germline gives CDR1 SGHRS, CDR2 YFSETQ. CDR3 nucleotides: TGCGCCAGCAGCGCGACACAGGGGGGAGGAGAGACCCAGTACTTC. Translated, it gives CASSATQGGGETQYF.

The rearrangement joins TRBV9 to TRBJ2-3, with 11 bases that match TRBD2. J gave up 1 base and V 0 bases, and 4 bases lay outside the gene matches. The CDR3 sequence is 17 residues long. Germline loops: CDR1 SGDLS, CDR2 YYNGEE. The CDR3 DNA sequence: TGTGCCAGCAGCGTAGGAGTAGCGGGGGGGGGCACAGATACGCAGTATTTT. The encoded protein is CASSVGVAGGGTDTQYF.

The chain combines TRBV5-1 with TRBJ1-4; TRBD1 aligns across 8 bases. The germline CDR1 and CDR2 sequences are SGHRS and YFSETQ. After removal of 0 bases from V and 8 bases from J, the junction contained 9 bases not matched to a gene. The CDR3 is 16 residues long. The CDR3 is CASSLAFGQGAEKLFF. For the CDR3, the DNA is TGCGCCAGCAGCTTGGCATTTGGACAGGGAGCCGAAAAACTGTTTTTT.

V is TRBV11-1 and J is TRBJ2-5, with no clear D. Germline V gene lookup returns CDR1 SGHAT and CDR2 FQDESV (reference sequence). CDR3 length: 13 residues. Trimming pared 8 bases from V and 1 base from J, leaving 11 bases between. CDR3 protein: CASAKGAQETQYF. CDR3 in DNA: TGTGCCAGCGCTAAGGGCGCCCAAGAGACCCAGTACTTC.

This rearrangement joins TRBV28 to TRBJ2-1; 9 bases fit TRBD1. The V and J ends lost 2 bases and 9 bases, in that order; junction bases with no gene match: 8. CDR3 length equals 15 residues. The germline V gene has CDR1 MDHEN and CDR2 SYDVKM. Here the CDR3 reads CASSLGDRDSGEQFF. For the CDR3, the DNA is TGTGCCAGCAGTTTAGGGGACAGGGATTCGGGTGAGCAGTTCTTC.

V and J are TRBV10-1 and TRBJ2-1, with 7 bases that match TRBD2. The CDR3 is 14 amino acids. Germline CDR1 and CDR2: WNHNN and SYGVQD (reference sequence). The junction had 14 bases not matched to a gene; V was cut back by 10 bases and J by 8 bases. As DNA, the CDR3 is TGCGCCACTGGGGAGGGCACCCCAATAGATGAGCAGTTCTTC. Residues: CATGEGTPIDEQFF.

The DNA of the CDR3 is TGTGCCAGCAGCGTATCAAGCGACCCGAACACCGGGGAGCTGTTTTTT. Translated, it gives CASSVSSDPNTGELFF. This chain joins TRBV9 and TRBJ2-2; D ambiguous. The CDR3 is 16 residues long. Germline V lookup: CDR1 SGDLS, CDR2 YYNGEE. Trimming removed 1 base from V and 0 bases from J, with 10 bases in between.

The chain couples TRBV5-4 to TRBJ2-5; D gene uncertain. V lost 0 bases and J 1 base, leaving 13 bases between the germline ends. The CDR3 is 16 residues long. The germline gives CDR1 SGHNT, CDR2 YYREEE (reference sequence). The CDR3 sequence is CASSLAGGQVQETQYF. CDR3 nucleotide sequence: TGTGCCAGCAGCTTGGCAGGCGGTCAAGTCCAAGAGACCCAGTACTTC.